These 12 T cell receptor beta chains were all obtained from the same sample, sequenced in a study of blood T cell repertoires in COVID-19. Using immunoSEQ multiplex PCR, the repertoire was profiled, and TCRdb retains in-frame clones only, with some absent. The table lists 70,000 or so clones, around 86% of them singletons. Sequencing input: peripheral blood. The origin of the receptors is a man between 35 and 55 years old with COVID-19, enrolled during active disease.

This chain connects TRBV5-1 to TRBJ2-1, with 7 bases that match TRBD1. The V gene's germline CDR1 is SGHRS and CDR2 YFSETQ. The CDR3 contains 15 residues. Trimming at V came to 6 bases and at J to 5 bases, leaving 11 bases not matched to a gene. In nucleotides, the CDR3 is TGCGCCAGCAACATACTGACAGGGTCTCACAATGAGCAGTTCTTC. Residues: CASNILTGSHNEQFF.

The rearrangement uses TRBV30 and TRBJ2-3, with TRBD2 matching 16 bases. V trimming: 1 base; J trimming: 0 bases; junction bases outside the gene matches: 4. Germline lookup yields CDR1 GTSNPN and CDR2 SVGIG (reference sequence). The CDR3 has 18 amino acids. DNA for the CDR3: TGTGCCTGGAGTGCTCCGGGACTAGCGGGGGGGAGCACAGATACGCAGTATTTT. Its translation is CAWSAPGLAGGSTDTQYF.

V usage is TRBV30 and J usage is TRBJ1-1; maybe TRBD1 (6 bases). The CDR3 sequence is 11 residues long. The V end lost 4 bases, the J end lost 3 bases, and 6 bases lay between the germline ends. CDR1 GTSNPN and CDR2 SVGIG come from the germline V gene (reference sequence). In DNA, the CDR3 is TGTGCCTGGACAGGGGACACTGAAGCTTTCTTT. As protein: CAWTGDTEAFF.

The chain employs TRBV30 and TRBJ2-2; 11 nucleotides align to TRBD1. This CDR3 comprises 15 residues. CDR1 and CDR2 from the germline V gene are GTSNPN and SVGIG (reference sequence). Trimming took 8 bases from V and 4 from J; bases not matched to a gene: 9. For the CDR3, the DNA is TGTGCCACCAGGACAGGGGGCGGCGGCACCGGGGAGCTGTTTTTT. Translation gives CATRTGGGGTGELFF.

This chain connects TRBV19 to TRBJ1-2; D gene uncertain. Germline-derived CDR1 and CDR2 are LNHDA and SQIVND (reference sequence). V lost 5 bases, J lost 0 bases, and 16 bases lay in between. CDR3 length: 16 amino acids. CDR3 in amino acids: CASSPRITEANYGYTF. The CDR3, as DNA: TGTGCCAGTAGTCCGAGGATCACTGAAGCTAACTATGGCTACACCTTC. The variable domain in full, with the rest retrieved from reference TRBV19 and TRBJ1-2, is DGGITQSPKYLFRKEGQNVTLSCEQNLNHDAMYWYRQDPGQGLRLIYYSQIVNDFQKGDIAEGYSVSREKKESFPLTVTSAQKNPTAFYLCASSPRITEANYGYTFGSGTRLTVV.

The V and J genes are TRBV7-2 and TRBJ1-2, with D unresolved. Germline assignment: CDR1 SGHTA and CDR2 FQGNSA. The CDR3 is made up of 14 amino acids. V was cut by 5 bases and J by 12 bases, with 22 bases left in between. CDR3 nucleotides: TGTGCCAGCAGCCCCCCATCCCCAGAGGGCCCAAACACCTTC. As protein: CASSPPSPEGPNTF.

The V call is TRBV10-2, the J call TRBJ2-4; D is undetermined. V was clipped by 7 bases and J by 2 bases, with 15 bases between them. The length of the CDR3 is 15 residues. Germline V gene lookup returns CDR1 WSHSY and CDR2 SAAADI. As DNA, the CDR3 is TGCGCCAGCAAGGATCACAGTTCGACCAAAAACATTCAGTACTTC. Translating it yields CASKDHSSTKNIQYF.

The chain joins TRBV10-3 to TRBJ1-1, with unresolved D. Germline V CDR1 and CDR2: ENHRY, SYGVKD. V was shortened by 7 bases and J by 5 bases, with 14 bases between the two germline ends. The CDR3 loop spans 13 amino acids. CDR3 DNA: TGTGCCATCACCCGGGGAGGGTCGACTGAAGCTTTCTTT. Translated: CAITRGGSTEAFF.

The rearrangement uses TRBV18 and TRBJ2-5; 9 positions match TRBD1. There are 16 residues in the CDR3. Germline V lookup: CDR1 KGHSH, CDR2 LQKENI. J gave up 7 bases and V 1 base, and 10 bases lay outside the gene matches. CDR3 in amino acids: CASSPLRDRAGGTQYF. As DNA, the CDR3 is TGTGCCAGCTCACCACTCCGGGACAGGGCAGGTGGGACCCAGTACTTC.

This chain joins TRBV10-3 and TRBJ2-5; possibly TRBD1 for D (5 bases). Germline loops: CDR1 ENHRY, CDR2 SYGVKD. This CDR3 region has 16 residues. Trimming pared 0 bases from V and 5 bases from J, leaving 16 bases between. The CDR3 DNA is TGTGCCATCAGTGAGTCGTGGCAGGGATTAAAGGAGACCCAGTACTTC. This translates into CAISESWQGLKETQYF.

CDR3 region: CASSYSLTGGKYEQYF. In nucleotides, the CDR3 is TGTGCCAGCAGTTACTCCCTGACAGGGGGGAAATACGAGCAGTACTTC. The V call is TRBV6-5, the J call TRBJ2-7; 9 bases agree with TRBD1. The germline gives CDR1 MNHEY, CDR2 SVGAGI. With 0 bases clipped from V and 4 bases from J, the junction kept 7 bases outside the gene matches. This CDR3 is 16 amino acids long.

The chain has TRBV6-1 and TRBJ1-2, with 7 bases matching TRBD1. V was pared by 3 bases and J by 1 base, with 11 bases of the junction left unmatched. The CDR3 loop spans 17 amino acids. The germline V gene encodes CDR1 MNHNS and CDR2 SASEGT. CDR3 sequence reads: CASSDPYRGRGNYGYTF. The CDR3 coding sequence is TGTGCCAGCAGTGACCCTTACAGGGGCCGAGGTAACTATGGCTACACCTTC.